Listed here are 9 T cell receptor beta chains from one sample, sequenced in a study of vaccination effects on CD4 cells after COVID-19. The method was immunoSEQ multiplex PCR; TCRdb's version includes in-frame clones alone and lacks a portion of them. Here the sample spans about 66,000 clones, under 80% being singletons. These receptors' antigens are unknown. Once cultured for roughly 10 days, the cells underwent separation to obtain CD4+ T cells. Two-dose BNT162b2 or mRNA-1273 vaccination was given to participants. This material consisted of CD4+ T cells from PBMCs cultured without peptide, taken after COVID-19 vaccination. These receptors were collected from a human donor who received a COVID-19 vaccine.

The DNA for the CDR3 is TGCGCCAGCAGCTTGGGGCCCTCGGCAGCCTACGAGCAGTACGTC. Protein product: CASSLGPSAAYEQYV. The rearrangement links TRBV5-1 to TRBJ2-7; D is undetermined. Germline-derived CDR1 and CDR2 are SGHRS and YFSETQ. CDR3 size: 15 residues. V was trimmed by 0 bases and J by 2 bases, leaving 12 bases between them.

The chain is built from TRBV5-1 and TRBJ2-5; D is possibly TRBD2 (6 bases). Germline values: CDR1 SGHRS, CDR2 YFSETQ. Trimming took off 0 bases at V and 3 bases at J, with 15 bases between the two ends. The CDR3 is 16 residues long. The CDR3 loop reads CASSLVYGRSEETQYF. The CDR3 DNA reads TGCGCCAGCAGCTTGGTGTATGGGAGGTCCGAAGAGACCCAGTACTTC.

The chain couples TRBV12-3 or TRBV12-4 to TRBJ1-6, with TRBD1 identical over 7 bases. This CDR3 has 13 amino acids. V gave up 5 bases and J gave up 13 bases; unmatched junction bases: 8. CDR3 residues: CASSDRTGGPLHF. CDR3 sequence (DNA): TGTGCCAGCAGTGACCGGACAGGCGGCCCCCTCCACTTT.

This rearrangement joins TRBV14 to TRBJ1-2; D is unclear. The CDR3 runs 14 residues. CDR1 and CDR2 from the germline V gene are SGHDN and FVKESK. Trimming removed 2 bases from V and 3 bases from J, with 10 bases in between. CDR3 nucleotides: TGTGCCAGCAGCCAATTTTCATCAGACTATGGCTACACCTTC. It translates to CASSQFSSDYGYTF.

The chain couples TRBV2 to TRBJ2-7; D not certain. Germline CDR1 reads SNHLY; CDR2 reads FYNNEI. CDR3 length: 11 residues. Deletions cut 3 bases from V and 7 bases from J, with 7 bases between. The DNA for the CDR3 is TGTGCCAGCAGTGAGGCGGAGGAGCAGTACGTC. This encodes CASSEAEEQYV.

This sequence joins TRBV9 and TRBJ2-2; tentative D call: TRBD2 (7 bases). In germline, CDR1 is SGDLS, CDR2 YYNGEE. The CDR3 runs to 16 residues. Trimming stripped 3 bases from V and 2 bases from J, with 14 bases between. CDR3 in DNA: TGTGCCAGCAGCGGAATCGCGGGGGCCAACACCGGGGAGCTGTTTTTT. Translated, it gives CASSGIAGANTGELFF.

This chain links TRBV6-5 with TRBJ2-7; possible D gene TRBD2, 5 bases. Germline V gene data show CDR1 as MNHEY and CDR2 as SVGAGI. This CDR3 is 13 amino acids long. The V gene lost 6 bases and the J gene lost 6 bases, with 15 bases spanning the gap. The CDR3 nucleotides read TGTGCCAGCAGAACCGGGGTAGCAGGCGAGCAGTACGTC. Residues: CASRTGVAGEQYV.

The genes are TRBV6-5 and TRBJ2-1; D not certain. The CDR3 runs 11 residues. V lost 6 bases and J lost 4, with 4 bases in between. Germline V gene data show CDR1 as MNHEY and CDR2 as SVGAGI. The CDR3 coding sequence is TGTGCCAGCAGGCAGTACAATGAGCAGTTCTTC. Translating gives CASRQYNEQFF.

The chain links TRBV5-1 to TRBJ2-5; unclear D gene. The CDR3 contains 14 residues. The germline V and J ends were trimmed by 2 bases and 1 base, with 9 bases remaining between them. Germline V gene sequence: CDR1 SGHRS, CDR2 YFSETQ. The CDR3 spells CASSFDETQETQYF. The CDR3 nucleotides are TGCGCCAGCAGCTTTGACGAGACCCAAGAGACCCAGTACTTC. The full variable domain, in which reference TRBV5-1 and TRBJ2-5 provide the parts outside the CDR3, is KAGVTQTPRYLIKTRGQQVTLSCSPISGHRSVSWYQQTPGQGLQFLFEYFSETQRNKGNFPGRFSGRQFSNSRSEMNVSTLELGDSALYLCASSFDETQETQYFGPGTRLLVL.